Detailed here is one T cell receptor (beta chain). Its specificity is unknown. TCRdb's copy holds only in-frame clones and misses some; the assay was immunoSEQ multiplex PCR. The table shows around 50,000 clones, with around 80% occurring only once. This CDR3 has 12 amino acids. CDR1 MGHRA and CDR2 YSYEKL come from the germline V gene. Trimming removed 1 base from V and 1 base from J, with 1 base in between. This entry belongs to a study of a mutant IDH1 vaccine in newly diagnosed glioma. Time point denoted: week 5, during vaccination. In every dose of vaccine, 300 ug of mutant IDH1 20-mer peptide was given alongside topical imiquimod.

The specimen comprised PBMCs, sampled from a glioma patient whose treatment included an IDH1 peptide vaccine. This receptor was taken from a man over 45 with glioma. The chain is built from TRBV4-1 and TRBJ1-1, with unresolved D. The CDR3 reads CASSQGNTEAFF. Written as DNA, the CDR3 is TGCGCCAGCAGCCAAGGGAACACTGAAGCTTTCTTT.